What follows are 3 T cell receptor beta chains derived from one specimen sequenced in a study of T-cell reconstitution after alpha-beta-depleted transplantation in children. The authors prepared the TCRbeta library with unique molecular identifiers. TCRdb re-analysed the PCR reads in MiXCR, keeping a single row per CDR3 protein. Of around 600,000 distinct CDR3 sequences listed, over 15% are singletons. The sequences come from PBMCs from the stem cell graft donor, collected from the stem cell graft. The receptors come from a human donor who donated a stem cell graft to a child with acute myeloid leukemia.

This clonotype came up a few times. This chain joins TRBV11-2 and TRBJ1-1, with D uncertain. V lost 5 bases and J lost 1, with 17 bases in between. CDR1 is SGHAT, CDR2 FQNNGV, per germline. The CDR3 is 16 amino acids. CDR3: CASSPGTEYTNTEAFF. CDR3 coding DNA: TGTGCCAGCAGCCCCGGAACCGAGTACACGAACACTGAAGCTTTCTTT.

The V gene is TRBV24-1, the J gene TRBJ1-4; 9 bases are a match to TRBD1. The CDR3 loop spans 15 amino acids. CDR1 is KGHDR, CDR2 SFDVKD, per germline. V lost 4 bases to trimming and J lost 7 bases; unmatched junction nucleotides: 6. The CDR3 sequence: CATSEAGTGIEKLFF. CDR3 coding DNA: TGTGCCACCAGTGAGGCCGGGACAGGGATTGAAAAACTGTTTTTT.

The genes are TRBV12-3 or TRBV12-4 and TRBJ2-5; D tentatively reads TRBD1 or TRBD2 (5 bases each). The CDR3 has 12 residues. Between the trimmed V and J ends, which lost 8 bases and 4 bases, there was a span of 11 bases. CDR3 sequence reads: CASGLGAETQYF. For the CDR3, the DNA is TGTGCCAGCGGCCTCGGGGCAGAGACCCAGTACTTC.